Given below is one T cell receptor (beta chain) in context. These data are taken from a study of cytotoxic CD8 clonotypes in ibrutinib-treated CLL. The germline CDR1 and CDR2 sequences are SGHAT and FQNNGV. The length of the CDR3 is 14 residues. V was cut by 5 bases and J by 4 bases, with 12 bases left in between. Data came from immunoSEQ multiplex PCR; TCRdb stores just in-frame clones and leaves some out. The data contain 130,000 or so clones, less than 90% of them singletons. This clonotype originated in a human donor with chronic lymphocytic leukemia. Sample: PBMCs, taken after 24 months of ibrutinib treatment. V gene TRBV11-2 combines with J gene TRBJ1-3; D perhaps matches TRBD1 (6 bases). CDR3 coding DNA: TGTGCCAGCAGCGCACAGGGTATGGGAAACACCATATATTTT. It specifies CASSAQGMGNTIYF.